The 25 T cell receptor beta chains below all came from one sample that was sequenced in a study of metastatic and nonmetastatic thyroid tumors. All patients reached thyroid surgery having received no treatment beforehand. Via MiXCR, TCRdb re-called the PCR reads. The data hold more than 8,500 clones, with approximately 10% observed a single time. The source material was tumor tissue. These receptors came from a female donor with papillary thyroid cancer or a benign thyroid nodule (not recorded which). Some clones in this sample may be carry-over from other donors' samples.

This clone was recorded many times. The chain uses TRBV5-1 and TRBJ2-3, with D uncertain. Trimming stripped 3 bases from V and 1 base from J, with 9 bases between. Germline V gene sequence: CDR1 SGHRS, CDR2 YFSETQ. The CDR3 is made up of 14 amino acids. The CDR3 sequence: CASSSEGRTDTQYF. As DNA, the CDR3 is TGCGCCAGCAGCTCGGAAGGACGCACAGATACGCAGTATTTT.

This clone counts as medium-sized. The rearrangement links TRBV2 to TRBJ1-1, with D unresolved. CDR3 size: 13 residues. Germline CDR1 SNHLY, CDR2 FYNNEI. The V and J ends lost 8 bases and 10 bases respectively, with 20 bases between them. CDR3 nucleotides: TGTGCCAGCCATCGTGAAGGAAGTGTTGGAGCTTTCTTT. Translated, it gives CASHREGSVGAFF.

This clone was observed once. The conserved final phenylalanine or tryptophan is absent from the CDR3, which likely points to a read error. This chain joins TRBV18 and TRBJ2-7, with 8 bases fitting TRBD2. The V and J ends lost 3 bases and 4 bases, in that order; junction bases with no gene match: 5. Germline V gene data show CDR1 as KGHSH and CDR2 as LQKENI. This CDR3 spans 14 amino acids. DNA for the CDR3: TGTGCCAGCTCACCTCCGGGAGGGACTTACGAGCAGTACCTC. Protein product: CASSPPGGTYEQYL.

The chain is built from TRBV19 and TRBJ2-4; 8 bases match TRBD2. The junction had 6 bases not matched to a gene; V was cut back by 3 bases and J by 8 bases. This CDR3 has 14 amino acids. Per the germline V gene, CDR1 is LNHDA and CDR2 is SQIVND (reference sequence). This CDR3 is CASSIQSGSHIQYF. Here the CDR3 DNA reads TGTGCCAGTAGTATTCAGAGCGGGAGCCACATTCAGTACTTC.

This clone was recorded at least ten times. The rearrangement links TRBV20-1 to TRBJ1-4; D gene unclear. From germline, CDR1 is DFQATT and CDR2 SNEGSKA (reference sequence). The CDR3 is 18 amino acids. V dropped 0 bases and J dropped 0 bases, with 17 bases sitting between them. CDR3: CSARDMNSGIATNEKLFF. The DNA for the CDR3 is TGCAGTGCTAGAGATATGAACAGCGGGATTGCAACTAATGAAAAACTGTTTTTT.

In its sample, this clone was seen a few times. A read error may produce the germline difference seen at one junction end. The chain carries TRBV10-1 and TRBJ1-1, with D possibly TRBD1 on 6 matching bases. The CDR3 sequence is 15 residues long. CDR1 WNHNN and CDR2 SYGVQD come from the germline V gene (reference sequence). The CDR3 spells CASSGTQGSDTEAFF. As DNA, the CDR3 is TGCGCCAGCAGTGGGACACAGGGATCTGACACTGAAGCCTTCTTT.

This clone has a count of ten or more. The rearrangement uses TRBV30 and TRBJ1-1; D may be TRBD1 (5 bases). The germline CDR1 and CDR2 sequences are GTSNPN and SVGIG (reference sequence). The V end lost 5 bases, the J end lost 5 bases, and 18 bases lay between the germline ends. This CDR3 spans 14 amino acids. Here the CDR3 reads CAWRPWGVGTEAFF. Written as DNA, the CDR3 is TGTGCCTGGCGTCCGTGGGGGGTAGGGACTGAAGCTTTCTTT.

By sample share, this clone is medium-sized (0.01 to 0.1%). This chain links TRBV10-1 with TRBJ2-3, with no clear D. The CDR3 totals 12 residues. From germline, CDR1 is WNHNN and CDR2 SYGVQD (reference sequence). Trimming removed 5 bases at V and 0 bases at J, with 3 bases between. This CDR3 is CASSTSTDTQYF. The CDR3 nucleotides are TGCGCCAGCAGTACGAGCACAGATACGCAGTATTTT.

This clone occurred many times. The rearrangement links TRBV7-2 to TRBJ1-6; perhaps TRBD1 as D (6 bases). V was shortened by 1 base and J by 7 bases, with 11 bases between the two germline ends. CDR3 length equals 15 residues. Germline V gene lookup returns CDR1 SGHTA and CDR2 FQGNSA. The CDR3 loop is CASSLGVRGNSPLHF. The CDR3 DNA reads TGTGCCAGCAGCTTAGGGGTCAGGGGAAATTCACCCCTCCACTTT.

This clone is labeled as medium-sized. This chain uses TRBV6-1 with TRBJ1-1, with D hard to call. CDR3 length equals 12 residues. V lost 8 bases and J lost 6, with 13 bases in between. The germline V gene encodes CDR1 MNHNS and CDR2 SASEGT. In nucleotides, the CDR3 is TGTGCCAGCTCCTCTATCCAAGCTGAAGCTTTCTTT. Translated, it gives CASSSIQAEAFF.

The chain couples TRBV20-1 to TRBJ2-3, with 7 nucleotides matching TRBD2. The CDR3 has 16 amino acids. The germline V gene encodes CDR1 DFQATT and CDR2 SNEGSKA (reference sequence). Trimming removed 3 bases from V and 2 bases from J; junction bases left unmatched: 11. CDR3 bases: TGCAGTGCTAGCCAGCTAGTGGGAGGGTCCACAGATACGCAGTATTTT. Residues: CSASQLVGGSTDTQYF.

This clone was seen a few times. One end of the junction is discordant with germline, which a read error may explain. Other DNA sequences in the same sample also yield this CDR3. The chain recombines TRBV6-2 or TRBV6-3 with TRBJ2-6; 7 positions match TRBD1. CDR3 length: 14 residues. Germline V gene data show CDR1 as MNHEY and CDR2 as SVGEGT. The CDR3 loop reads CASGTGAGANVLTF. For the CDR3, the DNA is TGTGCCAGCGGCACAGGGGCAGGGGCCAACGTCCTTACTTTC.

In the case of this clone: The junction differs from germline at one of its ends, possibly a read error. This sequence joins TRBV11-1 and TRBJ2-3, with D perhaps TRBD2 (6 bases). The CDR3 has 15 amino acids. CDR1 is SGHAT and CDR2 is FQDESV in the germline V gene (reference sequence). As DNA, the CDR3 is TGTGCCAGCATCTTAGCTGGGCGGGGAACAGATACGCGGTATTTT. The encoded protein is CASILAGRGTDTRYF.

Ten or more counts support this clone. The chain combines TRBV18 with TRBJ2-3; tentative D call: TRBD1 (5 bases). V was shortened by 6 bases and J by 2 bases, with 18 bases between the two germline ends. Germline CDR1 reads KGHSH; CDR2 reads LQKENI. This CDR3 has 16 residues. In DNA, the CDR3 is TGTGCCAGCTCCCTAGGCAGGGCCCGATACACAGATACGCAGTATTTT. This encodes CASSLGRARYTDTQYF. Combining the CDR3 with reference TRBV18 and TRBJ2-3 gives the whole variable domain NAGVMQNPRHLVRRRGQEARLRCSPMKGHSHVYWYRQLPEEGLKFMVYLQKENIIDESGMPKERFSAEFPKEGPSILRIQQVVRGDSAAYFCASSLGRARYTDTQYFGPGTRLTVL.

This clone qualifies as medium-sized (0.01 to 0.1%). The chain carries TRBV7-3 and TRBJ2-2, with no clear D. CDR1 and CDR2 from the germline V gene are SGHTA and FQGTGA. With 0 bases removed from V and 9 bases from J, the gap between germline ends came to 8 bases. This CDR3 has 13 residues. The CDR3 region has the DNA TGTGCCAGCAGCTTAACGGTTTACAGGGAGCTGTTTTTT. It encodes CASSLTVYRELFF.

The rearrangement uses TRBV3-1 and TRBJ2-5; unclear D gene. V lost 3 bases, J lost 2 bases, and 16 bases lay in between. Germline V gives CDR1 LGHDT, CDR2 YNNKEL (reference sequence). The CDR3 is made up of 16 amino acids. Here the CDR3 DNA reads TGTGCCAGCAGCCATCACACAGCGTGCCCGCAAGAGACCCAGTACTTC. This codes for CASSHHTACPQETQYF.

At least ten counts were recorded for this clone. The V call is TRBV24-1, the J call TRBJ1-1, with a tentative D call TRBD1 (5 bases). Germline V CDR1 and CDR2: KGHDR, SFDVKD. Trimming took off 9 bases at V and 4 bases at J, with 20 bases between the two ends. The CDR3 has 15 amino acids. For the CDR3, the DNA is TGTGCCACCCGGACTGGGGGGTCCGGGTCCACTGAAGCTTTCTTT. As protein: CATRTGGSGSTEAFF.

A remark on this clone: Possible read error: a much larger clone is one base away. This sequence joins TRBV3-1 and TRBJ2-2; TRBD1 matches 9 bases. The CDR3 consists of 16 residues. Trimming cost V 7 bases and J 2 bases; bases outside gene matches: 8. CDR1 and CDR2 from the germline V gene are LGHDT and YNNKEL (reference sequence). CDR3 region: CASIHRGPPNTGELFF. The CDR3 DNA follows: TGTGCCAGCATCCACAGGGGGCCTCCTAACACCGGGGAGCTGTTTTTT.

At least ten counts were recorded for this clone. The rearrangement joins TRBV5-6 to TRBJ2-5; 8 nucleotides align to TRBD1. V lost 0 bases and J lost 3; bases outside the gene matches: 1. Germline values: CDR1 SGHDT, CDR2 YYEEEE. The CDR3 consists of 14 residues. In nucleotides, the CDR3 is TGTGCCAGCAGCTTGGAGGACAGGGAAGAGACCCAGTACTTC. As protein: CASSLEDREETQYF.

This clone appeared many times. The chain has TRBV30 and TRBJ2-1; TRBD1 is a possible D gene (5 bases). V was pared by 1 base and J by 0 bases, with 10 bases between. This CDR3 has 15 residues. Germline V CDR1 and CDR2: GTSNPN, SVGIG (reference sequence). CDR3: CAWSGDSSSYNEQFF. DNA of the CDR3: TGTGCCTGGAGTGGAGACAGTAGCTCCTACAATGAGCAGTTCTTC.

This clone is medium-sized in the sample. This chain connects TRBV2 to TRBJ2-3; D gene unclear. In germline, CDR1 is SNHLY, CDR2 FYNNEI. V was clipped by 6 bases and J by 5 bases, with 6 bases between them. This CDR3 has 11 residues. The DNA of the CDR3 is TGTGCCAGCAGCGTCCTAGATACGCAGTATTTT. The encoded protein is CASSVLDTQYF.

This clone was seen repeatedly, ten times or more. V is TRBV11-2 and J is TRBJ2-2; 11 nucleotides line up with TRBD1. Germline V gives CDR1 SGHAT, CDR2 FQNNGV. This CDR3 has 17 amino acids. V gave up 5 bases and J gave up 6 bases; unmatched junction bases: 11. CDR3 protein: CASSTLRTGGNAGELFF. The CDR3 nucleotides read TGTGCCAGCAGCACCCTAAGGACAGGGGGCAATGCCGGGGAGCTGTTTTTT.

This clone appeared a few times. This may come from a read error, since a much larger clone is one base off. Other DNA sequences in the same sample also yield this CDR3. V gene TRBV11-2 combines with J gene TRBJ2-7; D is possibly TRBD2 (5 bases). This CDR3 has 14 amino acids. Trimming took off 9 bases at V and 0 bases at J, with 15 bases between the two ends. Germline CDR1 and CDR2: SGHAT and FQNNGV. This CDR3 is CASNLERGSYEQYF. CDR3 DNA sequence: TGTGCCAGTAACTTAGAACGGGGCTCCTACGAGCAGTACTTC.

Many counts were recorded for this clone. The chain links TRBV7-8 to TRBJ1-1; TRBD1 aligns across 7 bases. V shed 4 bases and J 1 base; nucleotides not matched to a gene: 3. Germline V CDR1 and CDR2: SGHVS, FQNEAQ. The CDR3 runs to 14 residues. The CDR3 here is CASSYAGGNTEAFF. The CDR3 region has the DNA TGTGCCAGCAGCTACGCAGGGGGGAACACTGAAGCTTTCTTT.

This clone showed up just a few times. A read error may produce the germline difference seen at one junction end. This specimen includes other DNA sequences encoding the same CDR3. V is TRBV7-2 and J is TRBJ2-1; D is ambiguous. This CDR3 region has 13 residues. Germline CDR1 is SGHTA and CDR2 is FQGNSA. CDR3 protein: CASSLTSYNEQFF. In DNA, the CDR3 is TGTGCCAGCAGCTTAACGTCTTACAATGAGCAGTTCTTT. The entire variable domain, with the rest obtained from reference TRBV7-2 and TRBJ2-1, is as follows: GAGVSQSPSNKVTEKGKDVELRCDPISGHTALYWYRQSLGQGLEFLIYFQGNSAPDKSGLPSDRFSAERTGGSVSTLTIQRTQQEDSAVYLCASSLTSYNEQFFGPGTRLTVL.